This record concerns one TCR beta chain sequence. Its antigen is not identified. This sample stems from a study of T cell responses to AZD1222 COVID-19 vaccine. Study results and caveats: The donors showed a predominance of white British ancestry and of females, with possible underestimation of clonal diversity. CD4 TCRs covered the whole spike, strongest at regions 160-218 and 743-854.

Trimming took off 4 bases at V and 3 bases at J, with 13 bases between the two ends. The CDR3 runs to 15 residues. The germline gives CDR1 SGHRS, CDR2 YFSETQ. Generated by immunoSEQ multiplex PCR, the TCRdb table keeps only in-frame clones and is missing some. This sample has about 140,000 clones, with approximately 90% found just once. The TCR comes from an adult in good health. V and J are TRBV5-1 and TRBJ2-2; a possible D gene is TRBD2 (5 bases). The sample consisted of peripheral blood, taken on day 0 of AZD1222 vaccination. CDR3 coding DNA: TGCGCCAGCAGCGGACGGACTTGGGACACCGGGGAGCTGTTTTTT. Protein sequence: CASSGRTWDTGELFF.